These 19 T cell receptor beta chains came from one sample sequenced in a study of Graves' ophthalmopathy and Graves' hyperthyroidism (dated by TCRdb to the late 2010s). Sequencing was performed on an Illumina HiSeq 2000. TCR beta CDR3 regions were amplified from RNA transcripts for repertoire sequencing. A first-round RT-PCR used HTBI primers with the Qiagen OneStep RT-PCR kit, followed by a second-round multiplex PCR, size selection and purification. Through fastp at Q25 and MiXCR, TCRdb rebuilt clones from the public reads, retaining in-frame beta chains. Each entry is one CDR3 protein sequence, shown with its most common DNA and genes. A total of about 1.1 million distinct CDR3 sequences appear in this sample, about 38% of them only once. The top ten clones comprise 8.5% to 14% of the sample. The sample consisted of peripheral blood or thyroid tissue (not recorded which). The origin of the receptors is an adult man with Graves' hyperthyroidism.

Many counts were recorded for this clonotype. V usage is TRBV4-3 and J usage is TRBJ1-1; the D gene is possibly TRBD1 (5 bases). Trimming removed 6 bases from V and 6 bases from J, with 14 bases in between. Looked up from germline, CDR1 is LGHNA and CDR2 is YSLEER. The CDR3 sequence is 13 residues long. As DNA, the CDR3 is TGCGCCAGCAGTCGAACAGGAGGCGCTGAAGCTTTCTTT. This codes for CASSRTGGAEAFF.

This clonotype was found many times. This chain uses TRBV19 with TRBJ1-6, with 8 bases aligning to TRBD1. V gave up 6 bases and J gave up 8 bases; unmatched junction bases: 15. This CDR3 spans 17 amino acids. Germline CDR1 LNHDA, CDR2 SQIVND (reference sequence). The CDR3 coding sequence is TGTGCCAGTAGATGGGGTAGGTCCGGGACAGGTCATTCACCCCTCCACTTT. Amino acid sequence: CASRWGRSGTGHSPLHF.

The chain links TRBV11-2 to TRBJ1-6; tentative D call: TRBD1 (5 bases). The CDR3 length is 15 residues. Germline CDR1 reads SGHAT; CDR2 reads FQNNGV. Trimming shortened V by 1 base and J by 10 bases, and 14 bases separated the two germline ends. In nucleotides, the CDR3 is TGTGCCAGCAGCTTAGGGGCGGGGGAGCGCTCACCCCTCCACTTT. This sequence encodes CASSLGAGERSPLHF.

V and J are TRBV2 and TRBJ2-7; the D call may be TRBD1 or TRBD2 (5 bases each). V lost 6 bases, J lost 12 bases, and 18 bases lay in between. Germline CDR1 and CDR2: SNHLY and FYNNEI. CDR3 length equals 12 residues. The CDR3 sequence is CASRPSGGLPYF. In DNA form, the CDR3 reads TGTGCCAGCAGACCGAGTGGGGGATTGCCGTACTTC.

The chain joins TRBV29-1 to TRBJ2-7; 10 bases fit TRBD1. Germline lookup yields CDR1 SQVTM and CDR2 ANQGSEA. The CDR3 is 14 residues long. Trimming cost V 3 bases and J 7 bases; bases outside gene matches: 9. CDR3 DNA sequence: TGCAGCGTTGACAGGGGGGACAGGGGTAAGGAGCAGTACTTC. As protein: CSVDRGDRGKEQYF.

This clonotype occurred many times. The germline gene is not matched at one end of the junction; a read error may be the cause. The V and J genes are TRBV11-2 and TRBJ2-5, with D perhaps TRBD2 (5 bases). Germline CDR1 reads SGHAT; CDR2 reads FQNNGV. CDR3 size: 13 residues. CDR3 nucleotide sequence: TGCGCCAGCAGCTTCCTGGGAGAAGAGACCCAGTACTTC. Protein sequence: CASSFLGEETQYF.

This clonotype was picked up many times. The V call is TRBV10-3, the J call TRBJ1-5; D not resolved. V lost 3 bases and J 4 bases, leaving 10 bases between the germline ends. Germline CDR1 and CDR2: ENHRY and SYGVKD. The CDR3 totals 14 residues. CDR3 coding DNA: TGTGCCATCAGTGATCCGACACTTAATCAGCCCCAGCATTTT. As protein: CAISDPTLNQPQHF.

This clonotype was detected many times. The rearrangement links TRBV7-3 to TRBJ2-7; no clear D gene. The CDR3 sequence is 14 residues long. Trimming removed 2 bases at V and 2 bases at J, with 10 bases between. CDR1 SGHTA and CDR2 FQGTGA come from the germline V gene. CDR3 region: CASSLYAPTYEQYF. DNA for the CDR3: TGTGCCAGCAGCTTATATGCACCTACCTACGAGCAGTACTTC. The variable domain in full, completed from reference TRBV7-3 and TRBJ2-7, reads GAGVSQTPSNKVTEKGKYVELRCDPISGHTALYWYRQSLGQGPEFLIYFQGTGAADDSGLPNDRFFAVRPEGSVSTLKIQRTERGDSAVYLCASSLYAPTYEQYFGPGTRLTVT.

This clonotype was detected a few times. The gene calls are TRBV7-2 and TRBJ1-6; tentatively, D is TRBD1 (5 bases). Germline assignment: CDR1 SGHTA and CDR2 FQGNSA. Trimming removed 5 bases from V and 5 bases from J, with 13 bases in between. The CDR3 consists of 15 residues. CDR3 coding DNA: TGTGCCAGCAGCCCCCAGGGTTTTAATAATTCACCCCTCCACTTT. Translation: CASSPQGFNNSPLHF.

This clonotype was observed a handful of times. The chain employs TRBV29-1 and TRBJ2-2; D is ambiguous. V was clipped by 4 bases and J by 1 base, with 10 bases between them. From germline, CDR1 is SQVTM and CDR2 ANQGSEA. This CDR3 comprises 14 residues. The CDR3 loop is CSVGTTMNTGELFF. For the CDR3, the DNA is TGCAGCGTTGGTACGACCATGAACACCGGGGAGCTGTTTTTT.

This clonotype was seen many times. The chain is built from TRBV2 and TRBJ1-6, with D possibly being TRBD1 (6 bases). V was shortened by 10 bases and J by 6 bases, with 13 bases between the two germline ends. Germline V gene sequence: CDR1 SNHLY, CDR2 FYNNEI. This CDR3 is built from 13 residues. CDR3 nucleotides: TGTGCCAACAGGGACCTATTTAATTCACCCCTCCACTTT. Its protein is CANRDLFNSPLHF.

About this clonotype: Compared with germline, one end of the junction differs, possibly owing to a read error. The chain is built from TRBV7-9 and TRBJ2-7, with TRBD2 matching 7 bases. This CDR3 is 14 amino acids long. The germline CDR1 and CDR2 sequences are SEHNR and FQNEAQ (reference sequence). As DNA, the CDR3 is TGTGTCAGCAGACTCGGGAGGAGCTCCTACGAGCAGTACTTC. It specifies CVSRLGRSSYEQYF.

The chain joins TRBV4-1 to TRBJ1-2; D is unclear. Deletions cut 4 bases from V and 1 base from J, with 13 bases between. Germline CDR1 is MGHRA and CDR2 is YSYEKL. The CDR3 spans 15 residues. The CDR3, as DNA: TGCGCCAGCAGCCTCACGGAGTCGGGTAACTATGGCTACACCTTC. This sequence encodes CASSLTESGNYGYTF.

This clonotype has a count of ten or more. This rearrangement joins TRBV30 to TRBJ2-5, with no clear D. In germline, CDR1 is GTSNPN, CDR2 SVGIG (reference sequence). This CDR3 is 11 amino acids long. V was clipped by 0 bases and J by 5 bases, with 4 bases between them. Here the CDR3 reads CAWSVTETQYF. The CDR3, as DNA: TGTGCCTGGAGTGTCACCGAGACCCAGTACTTC.

This sequence joins TRBV10-3 and TRBJ2-5, with 8 bases aligning to TRBD2. Germline CDR1 ENHRY, CDR2 SYGVKD. The CDR3 sequence is 13 residues long. V lost 11 bases to trimming and J lost 1 base; unmatched junction nucleotides: 6. CDR3 sequence (DNA): TGTGCCTGCGGGCTAGCGGGCCAAGAGACCCAGTACTTC. Translated: CACGLAGQETQYF.

This clonotype has a count of ten or more. This chain joins TRBV6-5 and TRBJ1-4; D may be TRBD1 (5 bases). Trimming pared 6 bases from V and 7 bases from J, leaving 12 bases between. Germline CDR1 MNHEY, CDR2 SVGAGI. The CDR3 contains 13 residues. CDR3 sequence: CASSRVEGEKLFF. The DNA of the CDR3 is TGTGCCAGCAGCAGGGTAGAAGGTGAAAAACTGTTTTTT.

A few counts support this clonotype. V usage is TRBV25-1 and J usage is TRBJ2-6, with TRBD1 identical over 7 bases. Germline V lookup: CDR1 MGHDK, CDR2 SYGVNS. V lost 7 bases and J lost 1; bases outside the gene matches: 4. The CDR3 length is 15 residues. This chain's CDR3 is CASTGTVSGANVLTF. CDR3 DNA sequence: TGTGCCAGCACAGGGACAGTATCTGGGGCCAACGTCCTGACTTTC.

The chain has TRBV6-5 and TRBJ2-7; weak D call: TRBD2 (5 bases). The CDR3 runs to 14 residues. With 6 bases removed from V and 3 bases from J, the gap between germline ends came to 15 bases. Per germline, CDR1 MNHEY and CDR2 SVGAGI. The CDR3 sequence is CASRQYRGFYEQYF. The CDR3 DNA reads as TGTGCCAGCAGACAATACCGAGGGTTCTACGAGCAGTACTTC.

A single count supports this clonotype. The chain's CDR3 is CASSLQRGQSTANYGYTF. In DNA form, the CDR3 reads TGTGCCAGCAGCCTACAAAGGGGGCAATCTACGGCTAACTATGGCTACACCTTC. This sequence joins TRBV7-9 and TRBJ1-2; 7 bases line up with TRBD1. The CDR3 runs to 18 residues. Germline assignment: CDR1 SEHNR and CDR2 FQNEAQ (reference sequence). J lost 0 bases, V lost 5 bases, and 15 bases had no gene match. The whole variable domain, filled in from reference TRBV7-9 and TRBJ1-2, reads DTGVSQNPRHKITKRGQNVTFRCDPISEHNRLYWYRQTLGQGPEFLTYFQNEAQLEKSRLLSDRFSAERPKGSFSTLEIQRTEQGDSAMYLCASSLQRGQSTANYGYTFGSGTRLTVV.